This T cell receptor (beta chain) appears in the sequencing data of a study of regulatory T cells in long-lasting Graves disease (dated by TCRdb to the early 2020s). Background for the entire study: Newly diagnosed Graves' disease patients had taken antithyroid drugs for less than 3 months. Persistent Graves' disease patients were compared with newly diagnosed Graves' disease patients by peripheral blood TCR sequencing and RNA sequencing. The study took place in China and was registered as a clinical trial. A total of roughly 35 samples underwent TCR sequencing: around 13 from persistent and about 20 from newly diagnosed Graves' disease patients.

Libraries were made using multiplex PCR. Sequencing took place on an Illumina HiSeq 4000. TCR beta libraries were built with iRepertoire HTBI primers and Arm-PCR amplification of CDR3 regions. Before sequencing, the PCR products underwent gel purification. Concerning the study's data processing: Gene usage analysis of CDR3 amino acid clonotypes used the roughly 60 TRBV and 14 to 15 TRBJ segments found across samples. Filtered high-quality paired reads were merged into contigs using COPE and FqMerger. BLAST was used to align contigs to IMGT TRBV, TRBD and TRBJ reference genes, with CDR3 defined following IMGT. Highly expanded clones were defined as clonotypes with a frequency above 0.1%. Shannon entropy served as the measure of repertoire diversity, while the Gini coefficient captured V-J evenness. A clonotype was considered public if more than one individual shared it. Starting from the raw public reads, TCRdb applied fastp trimming at Q25, assembled clones with MiXCR and retained in-frame beta chains. Each CDR3 protein gets just one entry, which takes the most common genes and DNA from the rows behind it. These V and J calls derive from TCRdb rather than the authors' analysis. For this sample there are about 450,000 distinct CDR3 sequences; 16% appear just once. The ten largest make up approximately 12% of the sample.

What the authors observed across the whole study: The authors noted that the small sample size was a limitation that may lower accuracy. Lower TCR Shannon entropy and fewer highly expanded clones were observed in persistent Graves' disease patients than in newly diagnosed patients, which suggested clonal expansion. Peripheral blood alone was examined, since thyroid tissue, which constituted the primary lesion, could not be accessed. TRBV28, TRBJ1-2 and TRBJ2-5 were preferentially used in persistent disease, while TRBV20-1 and TRBJ2-1 were favored in newly diagnosed disease. More public clonotypes were shared among persistent patients (roughly 2,900) than among newly diagnosed patients (roughly 1,000). Sequencing and analysis were restricted to the TCR beta chain.

This clonotype was picked up many times. There is no known antigen for this receptor. Base qualities are not recorded, but no much larger clone differs from it by a single base. The CDR3 measures 15 amino acids from cysteine to phenylalanine. Only the CDR3 part of the read is kept: 45 bases, read in frame from the first base. Looking up the germline V gene yields CDR1 SGHAT and CDR2 FQNNGV. V and J are truncated by 6 bases and 2 bases respectively, leaving an intervening sequence of 15 bases. The time point label on this specimen signifies: newly diagnosed GD, antithyroid drugs for less than 3 months. For both TCR sequencing and RNA sequencing, RNA was extracted from PBMCs using TRIzol. The diagnosis of Graves' disease followed American Thyroid Association guidelines. The patients came from an endocrinology department in Xi'an, China. Each patient gave approximately 9.7 milliliters of peripheral blood, collected in an EDTA anticoagulant tube. Ficoll Paque Plus density gradient separation was used to isolate PBMCs, and no additional T cell sorting was done. An Agilent 2100 Bioanalyzer and agarose gel were used to check RNA quality, and a NanoDrop 2000 was used to measure RNA concentration.

These sequences were also reported in another study, on T cells in Graves' hyperthyroidism and ophthalmopathy. The other study reports the following: A patient counted as having stable Graves' hyperthyroidism if no progression to ophthalmopathy occurred over 18 months of follow-up. The hyperthyroidism patients were between 18 and 65 years old and newly diagnosed, with a disease duration of less than 2 months. Exclusion was applied to patients with uncontrolled infections, other autoimmune diseases, pregnancy or lactation. Diagnoses relied on clinical symptoms, serum thyroxine and TRAb, thyroid ultrasound and orbital computed tomography. For the first round of RT-PCR on the TCR CDR3, the HTBI primer set was used together with the Qiagen OneStep RT-PCR kit. Most expanded thyroid clonotypes (frequency above 0.001) were also found in blood, which suggests that blood repertoires may mirror thyroid immune responses. A model built on a 13 V-J signature distinguished ophthalmopathy from stable hyperthyroidism, reaching 85% to 90% sensitivity and about 81% specificity in cross-validation and 80%/75% in testing. In validation, the model predicted progression to ophthalmopathy with approximately 71% sensitivity and about 73% specificity, a median of around six months before onset. A discovery cohort of fewer than 110 patients, roughly 45 with Graves' ophthalmopathy and approximately 55 with stable Graves' hyperthyroidism, was used to find distinguishing TCR V-J signatures. Prospective prediction of ophthalmopathy was tested in an independent validation cohort of some 19 hyperthyroidism patients and approximately 17 patients who later progressed to ophthalmopathy. The roughly 100 discovery patients were randomly split 7:3 into training and test sets. Thyroid tissue and blood T-cell repertoires from about six Graves' hyperthyroidism patients were also compared in the study. After sampling, hyperthyroidism patients received methimazole starting at 30 mg daily, and ophthalmopathy patients received high-dose intravenous methylprednisolone. Libraries were constructed in a second round of multiplex PCR, after which size selection and purification were carried out. Paired-end sequencing of the libraries was performed with 100 bp reads on an Illumina HiSeq2000. SOAPnuke was used to process the raw data, throwing out any read that contained adapters or uncalled bases, had a mean Phred below 15, or lacked an exact constant-primer or identifier match. COPE v1.2.5 was used to merge high-quality paired reads, and clonotypes were defined as unique nucleotide sequences. MiTCR v1.1 was used to align clonotypes to the IMGT TRBV, TRBD and TRBJ reference segments. Analysis was restricted to V-J combinations with a frequency above 0.0001, which covered approximately 99% of repertoires. The TCS score was defined as the ratio of F50 (clonal expansion) to E x V (chaos), calculated using BLOSUM62-based TCRdist between CDR3 peptides within each V-J. Welch's t-statistics and random forest reduced roughly 530 V-J features to 13, which were used in a naive Bayes classifier (R e1071). Sample size was not statistically predetermined, and investigators were not blinded to group allocation. The paper reports TCR Vbeta CDR3 sequencing of 135 peripheral blood samples: 43 ophthalmopathy, under 80 hyperthyroidism and around 17 progressor patients.

The sequence is built from TRBV11-2 and TRBJ2-3; TRBD1 is possibly the D segment (5 matching bases). The material sequenced was peripheral blood mononuclear cells (PBMCs), taken at new diagnosis, from a patient treated with antithyroid drugs. This TCR came from a woman younger than 45 with Graves disease. Donor details come from another sample of the same person, matched by shared clones. The nucleotides are TGTGCCAGCAGAACTCAGGGTATCCACACAGATACGCAGTATTTT. Translated, it gives CASRTQGIHTDTQYF.